These 4 T cell receptor beta chains were sequenced from one sample in a study of T-cell reconstitution after alpha-beta-depleted transplantation in children. The study, taken as a whole, reports: A year post-transplant, T-cell counts and diversity derived mostly from newly produced T cells.

Unique molecular identifiers were incorporated when the TCRbeta library was constructed. TCRdb ran MiXCR on the PCR reads and lists one entry per CDR3 protein. The sample carries fewer than 350,000 distinct CDR3 sequences, about 7.3% recorded once. For these receptors, no antigen is known. This specimen was peripheral blood, taken 360 days after TCRalphabeta/CD19-depleted stem cell transplant. These receptors came from a female patient between 2 and 15 years old who had a stem cell transplant for Fanconi anemia, so the T cells may come from the graft donor.

There are a few counts of this clonotype. This chain connects TRBV10-3 to TRBJ1-1; no definite D call. From germline, CDR1 is ENHRY and CDR2 SYGVKD. The V end was cut by 4 bases, the J end by 2 bases, with 11 bases between. CDR3 length equals 14 residues. This CDR3 is CAISGLGSNTEAFF. In nucleotides, the CDR3 is TGTGCCATCAGTGGATTAGGGAGCAACACTGAAGCTTTCTTT.

This clonotype was found many times. This chain links TRBV2 with TRBJ2-1, with 7 bases lining up with TRBD2. The CDR3 loop spans 16 amino acids. Germline V gene lookup returns CDR1 SNHLY and CDR2 FYNNEI. V trimming: 5 bases; J trimming: 8 bases; junction bases outside the gene matches: 15. The CDR3 region has the DNA TGTGCCAGCAGTCTGAGCGGGACCGGCTGGGTCGATGAGCAGTTCTTC. It yields the protein CASSLSGTGWVDEQFF. Variable domain in full (rest from reference TRBV2 and TRBJ2-1): EPEVTQTPSHQVTQMGQEVILRCVPISNHLYFYWYRQILGQKVEFLVSFYNNEISEKSEIFDDQFSVERPDGSNFTLKIRSTKLEDSAMYFCASSLSGTGWVDEQFFGPGTRLTVL.

This clonotype was picked up a small number of times. This sequence joins TRBV25-1 and TRBJ1-3; the D is unclear. The germline gives CDR1 MGHDK, CDR2 SYGVNS. The length of the CDR3 is 14 residues. The V end was cut by 3 bases, the J end by 4 bases, with 10 bases between. In DNA, the CDR3 is TGTGCCAGCAGTGACTCCCCGGGGGGAAACACCATATATTTT. It is translated as CASSDSPGGNTIYF.

The gene calls are TRBV7-8 and TRBJ2-7; maybe TRBD1 (5 bases). The CDR3 is 13 residues long. The V and J ends lost 5 bases and 2 bases respectively, with 10 bases between them. The V gene's germline CDR1 is SGHVS and CDR2 FQNEAQ. DNA for the CDR3: TGTGCCAGCAGCGCGACAGCCGCCTACGAGCAGTACTTC. It translates to CASSATAAYEQYF.